The sequence of this T cell receptor (beta chain) was determined in a study of shared clonotypes between healthy human individuals. Study-level information: Per donor, three plates held CD4 naive cells, three held CD4 memory, two held CD8 naive and one held CD8 memory. Notes on the study in general: Investigators collected only blood, and repertoires in tissues likely differ. It was observed that roughly 4.8% of naive CD4 clonotypes were shared across several donors. Among donors, the sharing of clonotypes was expected to be influenced by sequencing depth.

V was shortened by 1 base and J by 3 bases, with 10 bases between the two germline ends. Looked up from germline, CDR1 is SGHAT and CDR2 is FQNNGV. This CDR3 is 14 amino acids long. Only one count was recorded for this clone. The antigen remains unidentified. TCRdb's table, derived via immunoSEQ multiplex PCR, lists solely in-frame clones and lacks some. The repertoire holds hundreds of thousands of clones, with 92% as singletons. It was CD45RO-negative cells, positively selected for CCR7, that made up naive CD8 cells, with terminally differentiated effector memory CD45RA+ cells excluded. The sequenced sample consisted of naive CD8+ T cells sorted from blood. This chain links TRBV11-2 with TRBJ2-7; D not certain. The clonotype originates from a man aged 30-40 years in good health. The CDR3 nucleotides read TGTGCCAGCAGCTTAGGCTGGGGAAACTACGAGCAGTACTTC. Its protein product is CASSLGWGNYEQYF.